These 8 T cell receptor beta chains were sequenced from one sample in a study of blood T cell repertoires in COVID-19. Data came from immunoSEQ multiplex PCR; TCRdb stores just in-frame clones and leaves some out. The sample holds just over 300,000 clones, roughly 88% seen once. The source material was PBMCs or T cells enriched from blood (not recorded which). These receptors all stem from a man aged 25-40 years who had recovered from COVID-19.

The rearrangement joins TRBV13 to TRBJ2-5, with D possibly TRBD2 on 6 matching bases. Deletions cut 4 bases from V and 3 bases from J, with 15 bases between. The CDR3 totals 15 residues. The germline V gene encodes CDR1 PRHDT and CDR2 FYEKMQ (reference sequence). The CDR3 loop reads CASSSPTGTEETQYF. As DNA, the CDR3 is TGTGCCAGCAGCTCCCCCACCGGGACTGAAGAGACCCAGTACTTC. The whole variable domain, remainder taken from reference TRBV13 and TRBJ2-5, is AAGVIQSPRHLIKEKRETATLKCYPIPRHDTVYWYQQGPGQDPQFLISFYEKMQSDKGSIPDRFSAQQFSDYHSELNMSSLELGDSALYFCASSSPTGTEETQYFGPGTRLLVL.

CDR3 sequence: CASSQERSRTPYTF. CDR3 coding DNA: TGTGCCAGCAGCCAAGAGAGGTCCCGCACACCCTACACCTTC. The chain combines TRBV4-2 with TRBJ1-2; D is unclear. CDR1 and CDR2 from the germline V gene are LGHNA and YNFKEQ. V was trimmed by 0 bases and J by 10 bases, leaving 15 bases between them. The CDR3 extends over 14 amino acids.

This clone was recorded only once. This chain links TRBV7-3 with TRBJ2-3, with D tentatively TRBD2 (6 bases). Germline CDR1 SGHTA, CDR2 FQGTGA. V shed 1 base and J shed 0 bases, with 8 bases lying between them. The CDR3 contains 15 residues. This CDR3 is CASSLMGTSTDTQYF. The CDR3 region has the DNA TGTGCCAGCAGCTTAATGGGGACTAGCACAGATACGCAGTATTTT.

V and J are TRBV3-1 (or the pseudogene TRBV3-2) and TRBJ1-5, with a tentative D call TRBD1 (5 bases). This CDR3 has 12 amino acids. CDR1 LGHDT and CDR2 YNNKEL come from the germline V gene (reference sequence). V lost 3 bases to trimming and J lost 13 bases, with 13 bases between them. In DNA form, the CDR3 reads TGTGCCAGCAGCCATAAATCGGACACACAGCATTTT. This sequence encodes CASSHKSDTQHF.

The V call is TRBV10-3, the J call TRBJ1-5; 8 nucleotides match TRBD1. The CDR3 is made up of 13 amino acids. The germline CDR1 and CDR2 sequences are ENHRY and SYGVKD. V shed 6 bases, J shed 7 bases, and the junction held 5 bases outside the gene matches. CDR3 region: CAISGQGRQPQHF. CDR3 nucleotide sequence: TGTGCCATCAGCGGACAGGGTCGGCAGCCCCAGCATTTT.

CDR3 bases: TGTGCCACCAGTGATTCGGAAGGGACTAGCGGGAAAATATACGAGCAGTACTTC. It encodes CATSDSEGTSGKIYEQYF. V gene TRBV24-1 combines with J gene TRBJ2-7, with 13 bases fitting TRBD2. Germline-derived CDR1 and CDR2 are KGHDR and SFDVKD. The V and J ends lost 2 bases and 4 bases, in that order; junction bases with no gene match: 10. This CDR3 comprises 18 residues.

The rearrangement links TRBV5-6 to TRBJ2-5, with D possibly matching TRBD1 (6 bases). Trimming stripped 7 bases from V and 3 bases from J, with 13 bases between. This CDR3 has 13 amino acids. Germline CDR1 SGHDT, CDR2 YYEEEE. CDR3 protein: CASGSKGEETQYF. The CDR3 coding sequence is TGTGCCAGCGGATCTAAGGGGGAAGAGACCCAGTACTTC.

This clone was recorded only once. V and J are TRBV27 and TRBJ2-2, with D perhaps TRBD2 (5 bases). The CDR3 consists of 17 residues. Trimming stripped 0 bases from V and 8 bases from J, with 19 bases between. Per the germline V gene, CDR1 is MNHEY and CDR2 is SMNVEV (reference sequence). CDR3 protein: CASSLSIAGRRFGELFF. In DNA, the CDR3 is TGTGCCAGCAGTTTATCGATCGCGGGCCGCCGTTTTGGGGAGCTGTTTTTT.